This T cell receptor beta chain came from a study of early T cells in non-severe SARS-CoV-2 infection. Study-level information: The study sequenced bulk RNA from unsorted whole blood, with chains unpaired.

The CDR3 runs to 13 residues. Germline values: CDR1 SQVTM, CDR2 ANQGSEA. V lost 3 bases, J lost 6 bases, and 14 bases lay in between. This clonotype was seen ten or more times. Its antigen is as yet unknown. TCRdb ran MiXCR on the 5' RACE reads and lists one entry per CDR3 protein. In the table there are about 35,000 distinct CDR3 sequences, around 6% of which are singletons. The study, taken as a whole, reports: VDJdb matches were skewed toward anti-spike CD8 T cell responses.

This sequence joins TRBV29-1 and TRBJ1-1, with D possibly matching TRBD1 (6 bases). The clonotype was recovered from an adult who was a healthcare worker with PCR-confirmed SARS-CoV-2 infection or an uninfected control (not recorded which). This sample comprised whole blood, obtained at baseline. The DNA for the CDR3 is TGCAGCGTTGAGGCTCAGAGGGGGGCTGAAGCTTTCTTT. This codes for CSVEAQRGAEAFF.